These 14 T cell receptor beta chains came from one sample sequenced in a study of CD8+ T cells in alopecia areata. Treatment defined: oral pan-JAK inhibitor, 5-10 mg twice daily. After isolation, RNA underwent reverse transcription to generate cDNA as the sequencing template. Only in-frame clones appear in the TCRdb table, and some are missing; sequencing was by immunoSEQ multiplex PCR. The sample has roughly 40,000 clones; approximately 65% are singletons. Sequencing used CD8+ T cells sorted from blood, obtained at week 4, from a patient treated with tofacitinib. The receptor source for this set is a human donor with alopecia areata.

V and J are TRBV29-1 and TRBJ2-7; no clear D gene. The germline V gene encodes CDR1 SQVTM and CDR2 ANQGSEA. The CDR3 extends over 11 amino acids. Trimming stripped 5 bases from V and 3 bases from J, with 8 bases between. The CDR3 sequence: CSVTSLYEQYF. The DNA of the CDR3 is TGCAGCGTTACAAGTCTCTACGAGCAGTACTTC.

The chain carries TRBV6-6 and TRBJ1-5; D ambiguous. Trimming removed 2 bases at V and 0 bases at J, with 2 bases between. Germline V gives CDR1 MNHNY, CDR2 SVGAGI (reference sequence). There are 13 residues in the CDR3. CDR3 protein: CASSYDSNQPQHF. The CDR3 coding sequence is TGTGCCAGCAGTTACGATAGCAATCAGCCCCAGCATTTT.

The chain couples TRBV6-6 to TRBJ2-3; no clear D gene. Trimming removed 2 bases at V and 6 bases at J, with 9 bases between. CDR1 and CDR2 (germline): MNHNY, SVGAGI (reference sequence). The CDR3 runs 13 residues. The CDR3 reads CASSYIWLDTQYF. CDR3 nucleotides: TGTGCCAGCAGTTACATCTGGCTTGATACGCAGTATTTT.

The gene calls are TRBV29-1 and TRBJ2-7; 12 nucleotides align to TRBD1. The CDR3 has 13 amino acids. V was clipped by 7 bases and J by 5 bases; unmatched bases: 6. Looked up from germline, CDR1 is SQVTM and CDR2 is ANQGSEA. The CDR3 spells CSADRDRGHEQYF. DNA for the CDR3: TGCAGCGCCGACCGGGACAGGGGGCACGAGCAGTACTTC.

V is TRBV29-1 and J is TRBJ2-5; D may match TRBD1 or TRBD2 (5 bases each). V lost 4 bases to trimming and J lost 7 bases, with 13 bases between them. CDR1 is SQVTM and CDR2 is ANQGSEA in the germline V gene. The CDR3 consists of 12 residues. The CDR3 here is CSVGGESGTQYF. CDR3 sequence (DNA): TGCAGCGTTGGAGGGGAATCCGGGACCCAGTACTTC.

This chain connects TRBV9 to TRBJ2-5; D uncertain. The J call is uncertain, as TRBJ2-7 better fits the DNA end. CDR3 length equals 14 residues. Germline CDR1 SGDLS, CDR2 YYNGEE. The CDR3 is CASSVGLVPYEQYF. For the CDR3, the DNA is TGTGCCAGCAGCGTGGGCCTAGTCCCCTACGAGCAGTACTTC.

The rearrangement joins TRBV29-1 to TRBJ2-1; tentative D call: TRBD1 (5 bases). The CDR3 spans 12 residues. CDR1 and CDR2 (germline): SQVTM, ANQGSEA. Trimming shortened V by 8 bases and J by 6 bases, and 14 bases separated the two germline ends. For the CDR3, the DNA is TGCAGCTCTGGGGCCCACGGCAATGAGCAGTTCTTC. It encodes CSSGAHGNEQFF.

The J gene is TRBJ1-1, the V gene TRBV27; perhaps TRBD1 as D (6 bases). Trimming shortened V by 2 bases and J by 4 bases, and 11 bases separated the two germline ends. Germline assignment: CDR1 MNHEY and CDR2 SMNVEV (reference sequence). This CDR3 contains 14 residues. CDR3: CASSLNTGSTEAFF. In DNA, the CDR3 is TGTGCCAGCAGTTTAAACACAGGGTCCACTGAAGCTTTCTTT.

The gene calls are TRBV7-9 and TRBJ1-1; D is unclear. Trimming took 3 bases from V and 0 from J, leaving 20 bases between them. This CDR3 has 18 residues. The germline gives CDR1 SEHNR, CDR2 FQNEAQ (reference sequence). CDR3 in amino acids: CASSLGNQIPTMNTEAFF. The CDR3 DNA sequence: TGTGCCAGCAGCTTGGGTAACCAGATTCCCACCATGAACACTGAAGCTTTCTTT. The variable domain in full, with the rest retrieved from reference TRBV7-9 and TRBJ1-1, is DTGVSQNPRHKITKRGQNVTFRCDPISEHNRLYWYRQTLGQGPEFLTYFQNEAQLEKSRLLSDRFSAERPKGSFSTLEIQRTEQGDSAMYLCASSLGNQIPTMNTEAFFGQGTRLTVV.

For the CDR3, the DNA is TGCGCCAGCACATTCGAAATAGCGGGTTCCCGCACAGATACGCAGTATTTT. Translation gives CASTFEIAGSRTDTQYF. This chain uses TRBV5-1 with TRBJ2-3; TRBD2 aligns across 7 bases. Losses at the gene ends were 6 bases for V and 1 base for J; bases not matched to a gene: 14. The CDR3 has 17 residues. The germline CDR1 and CDR2 sequences are SGHRS and YFSETQ.

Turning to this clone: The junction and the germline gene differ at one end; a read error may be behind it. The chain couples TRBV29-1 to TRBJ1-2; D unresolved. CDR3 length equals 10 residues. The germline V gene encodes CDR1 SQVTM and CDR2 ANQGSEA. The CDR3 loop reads CSVEDSRAAF. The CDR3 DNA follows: TGCAGCGTAGAGGACTCTCGAGCCGCCTTC.

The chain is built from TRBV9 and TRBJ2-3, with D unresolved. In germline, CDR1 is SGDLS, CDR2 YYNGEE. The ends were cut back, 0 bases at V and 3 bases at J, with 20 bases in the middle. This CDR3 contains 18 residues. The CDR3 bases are TGTGCCAGCAGCGTAGGTATTGTGGAATCTACCTGGACAGATACGCAGTATTTT. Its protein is CASSVGIVESTWTDTQYF.

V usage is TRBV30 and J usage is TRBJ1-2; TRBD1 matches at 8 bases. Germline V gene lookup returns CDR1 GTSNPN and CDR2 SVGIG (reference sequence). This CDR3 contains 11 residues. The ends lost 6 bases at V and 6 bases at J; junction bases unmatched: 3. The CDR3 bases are TGTGCCTGCGGACAGGGAGATGGCTACACCTTC. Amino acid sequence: CACGQGDGYTF.

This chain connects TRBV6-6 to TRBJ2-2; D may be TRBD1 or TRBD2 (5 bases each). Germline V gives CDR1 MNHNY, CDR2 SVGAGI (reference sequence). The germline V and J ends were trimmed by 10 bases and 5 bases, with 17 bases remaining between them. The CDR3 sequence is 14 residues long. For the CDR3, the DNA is TGTGCCACCGAGGGGCAGGGCGCTACCGGGGAGCTGTTTTTT. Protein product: CATEGQGATGELFF.